This T cell receptor (beta chain) came from a study of blood T cells in healthy people across ages. Study-wide findings and caveats: Long-lived and aged donors differed, with more naive CD4+ cells and higher diversity in the long-lived.

Regarding this clonotype: Its antigen is unknown.

In germline, CDR1 is SGHVS, CDR2 FNYEAQ. This CDR3 region has 14 residues. V was shortened by 1 base and J by 6 bases, with 10 bases between the two germline ends. Every sample had a minimum of 6 million PBMCs isolated. A second PCR, run for about 6 to 11 cycles, used a sample-barcoded 5' primer plus a J-beta primer mix. TCRdb reprocessed the 5' RACE reads via MiXCR and lists one record per CDR3 protein. The table includes roughly 730,000 distinct CDR3 sequences, more than 50% detected once. The V call is TRBV7-6, the J call TRBJ2-1; D unresolved. Sequenced material: blood. This clonotype was obtained from a man aged 35 to 55 in good health. CDR3 amino acids: CASSLGPVPNEQFF. For the CDR3, the DNA is TGTGCCAGCAGCTTAGGACCGGTACCCAATGAGCAGTTCTTC.